The 6 T cell receptor beta chains below were found in one sample sequenced in a study of cytomegalovirus exposure and HLA in healthy donors. Vbeta (60) and Jbeta (13) primers were used in the PCR. Sequenced by immunoSEQ multiplex PCR; TCRdb stores in-frame clones only, minus some. The sample lists 150,000 to 200,000 clones; around three quarters were seen once. The sequencing input was PBMCs. The receptors were gathered from a man aged 35-49 years in good health and CMV-seronegative.

The CDR3 region is CASNSQGALHEQYF. The CDR3 DNA reads as TGCGCCAGCAACTCTCAGGGGGCGCTCCACGAGCAGTACTTC. V gene TRBV10-1 combines with J gene TRBJ2-7, with 8 positions matching TRBD1. The length of the CDR3 is 14 residues. Trimming removed 7 bases from V and 5 bases from J; junction bases left unmatched: 10. Germline V gene sequence: CDR1 WNHNN, CDR2 SYGVQD (reference sequence).

This rearrangement joins TRBV5-4 to TRBJ2-7; TRBD2 matches at 10 bases. The CDR3 extends over 15 amino acids. The J segment lost 6 bases and the V segment lost 4 bases, leaving 10 bases of the junction unmatched. Per the germline V gene, CDR1 is SGHNT and CDR2 is YYREEE (reference sequence). The CDR3 DNA sequence: TGTGCCAGCAGCGGAAAAGCGGGGGGGCCGTTCGAGCAGTACTTC. Its protein product is CASSGKAGGPFEQYF.

V gene TRBV6-1 combines with J gene TRBJ1-5, with 9 positions matching TRBD1. Trimming took 6 bases from V and 6 from J; bases not matched to a gene: 6. The germline CDR1 and CDR2 sequences are MNHNS and SASEGT. This CDR3 region has 14 residues. DNA of the CDR3: TGTGCCAGCAGCCTGGACAGGGGTTTTCAGCCCCAGCATTTT. Encoded protein: CASSLDRGFQPQHF.

Only a few counts were recorded for this clone. The chain carries TRBV29-1 and TRBJ1-1, with 10 bases lining up with TRBD1. V lost 4 bases and J lost 0; bases outside the gene matches: 5. The CDR3 length is 15 residues. Germline V gene data show CDR1 as SQVTM and CDR2 as ANQGSEA. CDR3 DNA sequence: TGCAGCGTTGGGGACAGGGGCCTTATGAACACTGAAGCTTTCTTT. Its protein is CSVGDRGLMNTEAFF.

The V and J genes are TRBV30 and TRBJ2-3; 9 bases map to TRBD2. The germline CDR1 and CDR2 sequences are GTSNPN and SVGIG (reference sequence). The CDR3 has 14 amino acids. V dropped 0 bases and J dropped 6; count of bases not matched to a gene: 4. The CDR3 DNA reads TGTGCCTGGAGTGTTAGCGGGAGAAGGGATACGCAGTATTTT. This encodes CAWSVSGRRDTQYF.

The V and J genes are TRBV7-2 and TRBJ1-1, with TRBD1 as a possible D gene (5 bases). CDR1 is SGHTA, CDR2 FQGNSA, per germline. The V end was cut by 2 bases, the J end by 4 bases, with 11 bases between. The CDR3 sequence is 14 residues long. The CDR3, as DNA: TGTGCCAGCAGCTTAAACAGGAGGGTCACTGAAGCTTTCTTT. Protein: CASSLNRRVTEAFF.